What follows is one T cell receptor (beta chain) and its context. The antigen it binds to is not known. The sample holds no much larger clone one base away, and base qualities are not on file. Trimming takes 5 bases from V and 2 bases from J, and the germline ends sit 9 bases apart. CDR1 MGHDK and CDR2 SYGVNS were looked up in the germline V gene. The CDR3 spans 13 residues, from the cysteine through the phenylalanine. CDR3 DNA is the only sequence kept; it has 39 bases, read in frame from the first base. The sample belongs to a study of CD8 T cells in ankylosing spondylitis (TCRdb year 2017). Regarding the study in general: The study profiled T cell receptor beta repertoires in healthy donors and ankylosing spondylitis patients to find disease-linked TCR variants. The full study cohort was made up of 25 ankylosing spondylitis patients and 108 healthy donors. Peripheral blood was sampled, and synovial fluid was also collected from ankylosing spondylitis patients.

What the study reported, not specific to this receptor: Some of the motif variants had been reported before in the synovial fluid and blood of reactive arthritis patients, a finding that suggests common disease-initiation mechanisms. In peripheral blood, the disease-linked clones were found at relatively low frequencies and had a CD8+ phenotype. The disease-linked clones were reported to be significantly enriched in matched synovial fluid samples from ankylosing spondylitis patients. Blood from ankylosing spondylitis patients appeared to be characterized by a TCR beta motif made up of under ten highly homologous amino acid variants.

The reads were generated on an Illumina HiSeq 2500. TCR beta libraries were prepared by quantitative 5'-RACE with molecular barcodes. In the source study's methods: Disease-linked TCR variants were identified with a new computational method built on a probabilistic model of VDJ rearrangement. Clones were called with MiXCR by TCRdb after fastp trimmed the public reads at Q25, and only in-frame beta chains were retained. Entries that share a CDR3 protein sequence are merged under the most common genes and DNA. TCRdb, not the original authors, processed these V and J calls. In all, the sample holds 200,000 to 300,000 distinct CDR3 sequences, and more than 20% of those were seen once. About 0.6% of the sample goes to the ten largest clones.

The receptor chain draws on TRBV25-1 and TRBJ2-5; perhaps TRBD2 is the D gene, with 5 bases matching. This TCR derives from a male donor with ankylosing spondylitis or in good health (not recorded which). Sequencing used blood, either unsorted or a sorted T cell fraction (not recorded which). The CDR3 protein sequence reads: CASSLGAQETQYF. The DNA is as follows: TGTGCCAGCAGTCTGGGAGCACAAGAGACCCAGTACTTC. This CDR3, with the reference TRBV25-1 and TRBJ2-5 proteins standing in past its ends, gives the full variable domain EADIYQTPRYLVIGTGKKITLECSQTMGHDKMYWYQQDPGMELHLIHYSYGVNSTEKGDLSSESTVSRIRTEHFPLTLESARPSHTSQYLCASSLGAQETQYFGPGTRLLVL.